The 24 T cell receptor beta chains below were found in one sample sequenced in a study of chronic HIV infection and antiretroviral therapy. TCRdb analysed the 5' RACE reads with MiXCR anew, one entry per CDR3 protein. The sample consists of around 30,000 distinct CDR3 sequences, roughly 8.7% of them appearing once. The sequencing sample was made of peripheral blood. Receptors were obtained from an adult who had HIV and had not received antiretroviral therapy, or was an uninfected healthy control (not recorded which).

The chain employs TRBV14 and TRBJ2-2, with TRBD1 identical over 9 bases. This CDR3 region has 18 residues. Germline values: CDR1 SGHDN, CDR2 FVKESK. J lost 4 bases, V lost 0 bases, and 9 bases had no gene match. The CDR3 DNA reads TGTGCCAGCAGCCAAGATGTACAGGGGGCAACCTTCACCGGGGAGCTGTTTTTT. Amino acid sequence: CASSQDVQGATFTGELFF.

This clonotype came up many times. J is TRBJ2-7 and V is TRBV25-1; D gene ambiguous. The V end was cut by 1 base, the J end by 2 bases, with 12 bases between. The CDR3 length is 15 residues. Germline CDR1 reads MGHDK; CDR2 reads SYGVNS. The CDR3 region is CASSELTQDAYEQYF. The CDR3 DNA reads as TGTGCCAGCAGTGAATTGACCCAAGACGCCTACGAGCAGTACTTC.

The table lists this clonotype with many counts. The CDR3: CASSQIQALGTEAFF. In DNA form, the CDR3 reads TGTGCCAGCAGCCAAATCCAGGCTTTAGGTACTGAAGCTTTCTTT. The V call is TRBV3-1, the J call TRBJ1-1, with D unclear. The CDR3 spans 15 residues. Trimming pared 2 bases from V and 5 bases from J, leaving 15 bases between. CDR1 and CDR2 from the germline V gene are LGHDT and YNNKEL (reference sequence).

This clonotype was counted a few times. V usage is TRBV2 and J usage is TRBJ1-2, with D perhaps TRBD1 (5 bases). Germline CDR1 reads SNHLY; CDR2 reads FYNNEI. The CDR3 loop spans 13 amino acids. V was cut by 4 bases and J by 4 bases, with 10 bases left in between. CDR3 nucleotides: TGTGCCAGCAGTGGGGGGGAATCCTATGGCTACACCTTC. This translates into CASSGGESYGYTF.

This clonotype has ten or more counts. Given the absence of the conserved phenylalanine or tryptophan at the CDR3 end, a read error is likely. The chain links TRBV5-1 to TRBJ2-3, with TRBD2 identical over 14 bases. The CDR3 runs 16 residues. V lost 4 bases, J lost 10 bases, and 11 bases stayed unmatched. Per germline, CDR1 SGHRS and CDR2 YFSETQ. CDR3 region: CASSLGTSGSHGAQYS. The CDR3 nucleotides are TGCGCCAGCAGCCTAGGGACTAGCGGGAGTCATGGGGCGCAGTATTCT.

V usage is TRBV25-1 and J usage is TRBJ2-3, with TRBD1 matching 8 bases. Losses at the gene ends were 3 bases for V and 5 bases for J; bases not matched to a gene: 10. Germline V gene data show CDR1 as MGHDK and CDR2 as SYGVNS. The CDR3 sequence is 16 residues long. The CDR3 DNA is TGTGCCAGCAGTGATTTCCGGGACAGGCTGGGAGATACGCAGTATTTT. Protein product: CASSDFRDRLGDTQYF.

This clonotype has a count of ten or more. This chain joins TRBV20-1 and TRBJ2-7, with D hard to call. Germline V CDR1 and CDR2: DFQATT, SNEGSKA (reference sequence). The CDR3 runs 11 residues. With 1 base removed from V and 6 bases from J, the gap between germline ends came to 7 bases. CDR3 sequence reads: CSARGFGEQYF. As DNA, the CDR3 is TGCAGTGCTAGAGGGTTCGGCGAGCAGTACTTC.

This chain joins TRBV29-1 and TRBJ2-3, with 7 nucleotides matching TRBD1. CDR3 size: 14 residues. Germline loops: CDR1 SQVTM, CDR2 ANQGSEA. The trim removed 4 bases at V and 0 bases at J, leaving 4 bases unmatched. CDR3 in amino acids: CSVGGTASTDTQYF. The DNA for the CDR3 is TGCAGCGTTGGAGGGACAGCAAGCACAGATACGCAGTATTTT.

The V and J genes are TRBV9 and TRBJ1-2; the D is unclear. The germline gives CDR1 SGDLS, CDR2 YYNGEE. CDR3 length: 15 residues. Trimming left V 4 bases short and J 6 bases short, with 19 bases between. The CDR3 region is CASSSELSGSDGYTF. The DNA for the CDR3 is TGTGCCAGCAGCTCGGAACTCTCGGGGTCAGATGGCTACACCTTC.

This clonotype was detected many times. The rearrangement uses TRBV14 and TRBJ2-7, with D possibly TRBD1 on 5 matching bases. Germline CDR1 is SGHDN and CDR2 is FVKESK. CDR3 length: 13 amino acids. Deletions cut 1 base from V and 6 bases from J, with 10 bases between. CDR3 in DNA: TGTGCCAGCAGCCAAGTGCAGGGATCCGAGCAGTACTTC. This gives the protein CASSQVQGSEQYF.

This clonotype was seen only a few times. The gene calls are TRBV7-2 and TRBJ1-4; the D is unclear. CDR3 size: 15 residues. Germline V gives CDR1 SGHTA, CDR2 FQGNSA. V was trimmed by 1 base and J by 4 bases, leaving 10 bases between them. The DNA for the CDR3 is TGTGCCAGCAGCTTAGGCGACCGAGATAATGAAAAACTGTTTTTT. This encodes CASSLGDRDNEKLFF.

This clonotype was seen many times. The CDR3 protein is CASSQATDTEAFF. CDR3 nucleotide sequence: TGTGCCAGCAGCCAAGCAACCGACACTGAAGCTTTCTTT. The rearrangement uses TRBV4-2 and TRBJ1-1; D unclear. This CDR3 has 13 residues. Germline loops: CDR1 LGHNA, CDR2 YNFKEQ. V was shortened by 1 base and J by 3 bases, with 6 bases between the two germline ends.

This clonotype turned up a few times. The genes are TRBV4-2 and TRBJ1-1; the D gene is possibly TRBD1 (5 bases). Looked up from germline, CDR1 is LGHNA and CDR2 is YNFKEQ. Trimming shortened V by 3 bases and J by 1 base, and 12 bases separated the two germline ends. This CDR3 has 15 residues. CDR3 nucleotides: TGTGCCAGCAGCCAGCAGACAGCTACGAACACTGAAGCTTTCTTT. It yields the protein CASSQQTATNTEAFF.

This chain connects TRBV20-1 to TRBJ2-2, with 10 bases that match TRBD2. The V segment lost 5 bases and the J segment 4 bases; nucleotides outside the gene matches: 4. CDR1 and CDR2 from the germline V gene are DFQATT and SNEGSKA (reference sequence). The CDR3 consists of 14 residues. The CDR3 protein is CSAERGGLTGELFF. The CDR3, as DNA: TGCAGTGCTGAGCGGGGGGGCCTCACCGGGGAGCTGTTTTTT.

This clonotype was detected ten times or more. The chain joins TRBV7-2 to TRBJ2-3; unclear D gene. This CDR3 is built from 14 residues. Trimming took off 4 bases at V and 4 bases at J, with 12 bases between the two ends. Germline CDR1 and CDR2: SGHTA and FQGNSA. The CDR3 DNA reads TGTGCCAGCAGCTCGATTGTTGGGGCAGATACGCAGTATTTT. Amino acids: CASSSIVGADTQYF.

CDR3 protein: CASGQGGNQPQHF. DNA for the CDR3: TGTGCCAGCGGACAGGGGGGGAATCAGCCCCAGCATTTT. V usage is TRBV28 and J usage is TRBJ1-5, with 10 bases that match TRBD1. The J segment lost 4 bases and the V segment lost 8 bases, leaving 2 bases of the junction unmatched. Germline V gene sequence: CDR1 MDHEN, CDR2 SYDVKM. This CDR3 spans 13 amino acids.

This clonotype has just a few counts. This sequence joins TRBV29-1 and TRBJ1-1, with a weak D call TRBD1 (6 bases). The germline gives CDR1 SQVTM, CDR2 ANQGSEA. Trimming cost V 3 bases and J 3 bases, with 14 bases left between them. The CDR3 runs to 14 residues. This CDR3 reads CSVEGGRGDTEAFF. The CDR3 nucleotides read TGCAGCGTTGAGGGGGGGCGAGGAGACACTGAAGCTTTCTTT.

In regard to this clonotype: A read error is possible here, since a much larger clone lies one base away. The chain links TRBV29-1 to TRBJ2-3, with a weak D call TRBD1 (5 bases). The CDR3 is made up of 12 amino acids. Germline assignment: CDR1 SQVTM and CDR2 ANQGSEA. V dropped 7 bases and J dropped 2 bases, with 10 bases sitting between them. This CDR3 reads CSGVDNTDTQYF. CDR3 sequence (DNA): TGCAGCGGGGTGGACAACACAGATACGCAGTATTTT.

This clonotype was detected only a few times. The rearrangement joins TRBV7-9 to TRBJ2-1, with 9 bases fitting TRBD1. CDR3 length equals 18 residues. V was clipped by 5 bases and J by 5 bases; unmatched bases: 16. CDR1 SEHNR and CDR2 FQNEAQ come from the germline V gene (reference sequence). The CDR3 coding sequence is TGTGCCAGCAGCCCAGCCGATTCGGGACAGGGACCCGACAATGAGCAGTTCTTC. Amino acids: CASSPADSGQGPDNEQFF.

This clonotype appeared a few times. The chain combines TRBV7-6 with TRBJ2-5; a possible D gene is TRBD2 (6 bases). Germline CDR1 SGHVS, CDR2 FNYEAQ. Trimming took 3 bases from V and 5 from J, leaving 19 bases between them. CDR3 size: 16 residues. CDR3 protein: CASSFASTWGEETQYF. Written as DNA, the CDR3 is TGTGCCAGCAGCTTTGCATCCACCTGGGGGGAGGAGACCCAGTACTTC.

CDR3 DNA: TGTGCCATCAGTGGGGACATCGGAGAGCAGTTCTTC. Protein sequence: CAISGDIGEQFF. The gene calls are TRBV10-3 and TRBJ2-1, with a weak D call TRBD1 (6 bases). V was shortened by 4 bases and J by 10 bases, with 11 bases between the two germline ends. From germline, CDR1 is ENHRY and CDR2 SYGVKD. The CDR3 contains 12 residues.

This clonotype showed up many times. The rearrangement uses TRBV11-1 and TRBJ2-7; 7 nucleotides align to TRBD1. V lost 3 bases and J lost 6; bases outside the gene matches: 11. The CDR3 totals 15 residues. Germline V gene sequence: CDR1 SGHAT, CDR2 FQDESV (reference sequence). CDR3 sequence reads: CASSLERDRWAEQYF. CDR3 coding DNA: TGTGCCAGCAGCTTGGAACGGGACAGATGGGCCGAGCAGTACTTC.

This chain links TRBV27 with TRBJ1-1; 8 nucleotides line up with TRBD1. V shed 5 bases and J 5 bases; nucleotides not matched to a gene: 10. CDR3 length: 15 amino acids. Germline V gene data show CDR1 as MNHEY and CDR2 as SMNVEV (reference sequence). CDR3 in amino acids: CASSPIRTGLTEAFF. CDR3 DNA sequence: TGTGCCAGCAGTCCGATACGGACAGGGTTGACTGAAGCTTTCTTT.

J is TRBJ2-3 and V is TRBV6-2 or TRBV6-3, with 10 bases aligning to TRBD2. CDR3 length equals 15 residues. Unmatched junction bases numbered 5, after V lost 2 bases and J lost 6 bases. Germline CDR1 MNHEY, CDR2 SVGEGT. CDR3 sequence reads: CASSYVGTSEDTQYF. CDR3 DNA: TGTGCCAGCAGTTACGTGGGGACTAGCGAGGATACGCAGTATTTT.